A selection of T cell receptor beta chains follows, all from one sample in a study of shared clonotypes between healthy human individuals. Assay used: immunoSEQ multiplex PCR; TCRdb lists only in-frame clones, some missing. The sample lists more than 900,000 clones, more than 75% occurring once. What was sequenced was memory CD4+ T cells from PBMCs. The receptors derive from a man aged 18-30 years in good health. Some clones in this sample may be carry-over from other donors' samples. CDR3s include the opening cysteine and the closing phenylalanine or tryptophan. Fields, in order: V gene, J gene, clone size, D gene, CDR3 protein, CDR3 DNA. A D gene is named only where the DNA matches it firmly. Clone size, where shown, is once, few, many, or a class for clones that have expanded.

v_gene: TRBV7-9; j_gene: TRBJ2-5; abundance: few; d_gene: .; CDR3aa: CASSPPRQGGVETQYF; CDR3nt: TGTGCCAGCAGCCCTCCTCGGCAGGGGGGCGTTGAGACCCAGTACTTC
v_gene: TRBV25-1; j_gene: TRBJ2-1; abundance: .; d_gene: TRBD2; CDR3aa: CASSEYPGGGSDNEQFF; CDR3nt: TGTGCCAGCAGTGAATATCCCGGGGGGGGGAGTGACAATGAGCAGTTCTTC
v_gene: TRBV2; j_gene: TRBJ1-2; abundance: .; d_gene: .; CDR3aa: CASSEGGRWRTF; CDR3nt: TGTGCCAGCAGTGAAGGCGGCCGATGGAGGACCTTC
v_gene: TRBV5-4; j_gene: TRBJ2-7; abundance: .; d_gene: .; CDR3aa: CASSGGFGSRRDLREQYF; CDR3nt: TGTGCCAGCAGCGGAGGGTTTGGTTCAAGGCGGGATCTCAGGGAGCAGTACTTC
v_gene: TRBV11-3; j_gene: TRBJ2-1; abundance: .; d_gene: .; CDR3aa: CASSPVGAREQFF; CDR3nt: TGTGCCAGCAGCCCCGTCGGGGCCAGGGAGCAGTTCTTC
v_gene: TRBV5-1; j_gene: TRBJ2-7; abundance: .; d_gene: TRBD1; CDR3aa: CASSSGTVGSEQYF; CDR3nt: TGCGCCAGCAGCTCCGGGACAGTGGGAAGTGAGCAGTACTTC
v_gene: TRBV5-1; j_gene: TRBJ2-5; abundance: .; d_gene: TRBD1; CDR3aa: CASSPGTGGKETQYF; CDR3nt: TGCGCCAGCAGCCCCGGGACAGGGGGCAAAGAGACCCAGTACTTC
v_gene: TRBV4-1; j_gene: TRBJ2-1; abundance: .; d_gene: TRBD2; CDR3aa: CASSAPQGLRLNDEQFF; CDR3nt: TGCGCCAGCAGCGCGCCCCAGGGACTACGCCTGAACGATGAGCAGTTCTTC
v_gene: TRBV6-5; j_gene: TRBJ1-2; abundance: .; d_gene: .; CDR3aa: CASRYWDEAPGYTF; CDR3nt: TGTGCCAGCAGATACTGGGACGAAGCTCCCGGCTACACCTTC
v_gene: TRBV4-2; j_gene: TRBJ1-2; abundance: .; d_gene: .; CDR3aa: CASSPEGGVNYGYTF; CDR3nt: TGTGCCAGCAGCCCCGAGGGAGGGGTAAACTATGGCTACACCTTC
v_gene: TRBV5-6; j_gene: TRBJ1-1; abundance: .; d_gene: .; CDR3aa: CASSQREGTEAFF; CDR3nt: TGTGCCAGCAGTCAAAGGGAGGGAACTGAAGCTTTCTTT
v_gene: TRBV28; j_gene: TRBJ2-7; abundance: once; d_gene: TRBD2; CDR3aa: CASSSREGFYEQYF; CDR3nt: TGTGCCAGCAGTTCGCGGGAGGGATTCTACGAGCAGTACTTC
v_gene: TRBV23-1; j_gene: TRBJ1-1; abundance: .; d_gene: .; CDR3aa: CASRILRAEAFF; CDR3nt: TGCGCCAGCAGGATTCTAAGGGCTGAAGCTTTCTTT
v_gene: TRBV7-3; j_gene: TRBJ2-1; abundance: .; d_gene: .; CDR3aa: CASSLMGGAANEQFF; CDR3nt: TGTGCCAGCAGCTTAATGGGCGGGGCGGCCAATGAGCAGTTCTTC
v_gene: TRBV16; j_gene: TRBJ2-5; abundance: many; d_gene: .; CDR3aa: CASSQSTLQETQYF; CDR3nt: TGTGCCAGCAGCCAATCAACTCTTCAAGAGACCCAGTACTTC
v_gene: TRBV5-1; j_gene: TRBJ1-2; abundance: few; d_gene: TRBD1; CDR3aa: CASSPTPKTPGGGGYTF; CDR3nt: TGCGCCAGCAGCCCGACTCCAAAGACTCCAGGGGGCGGGGGCTACACCTTC
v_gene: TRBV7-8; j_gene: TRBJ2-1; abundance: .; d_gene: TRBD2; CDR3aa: CASSTWTSGSVYREQFF; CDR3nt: TGTGCCAGCAGCACCTGGACTAGCGGGAGTGTCTATCGTGAGCAGTTCTTC
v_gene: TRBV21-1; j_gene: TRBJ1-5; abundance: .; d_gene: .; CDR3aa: CASSKGGRGGNQPQHF; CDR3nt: TGTGCCAGCAGCAAAGGAGGCAGGGGTGGCAATCAGCCCCAGCATTTT
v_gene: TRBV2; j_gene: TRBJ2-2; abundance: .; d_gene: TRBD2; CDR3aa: CARRGGTGELFF; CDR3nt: TGTGCCAGACGGGGGGGCACCGGGGAGCTGTTTTTT
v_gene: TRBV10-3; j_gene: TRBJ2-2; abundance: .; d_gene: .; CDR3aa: CAISESDGELFF; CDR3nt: TGTGCCATCAGTGAGTCTGACGGGGAGCTGTTTTTT
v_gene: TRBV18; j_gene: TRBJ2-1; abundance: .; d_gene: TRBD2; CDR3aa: CASSPSPTSGRNEQFF; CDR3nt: TGTGCCAGCTCACCATCTCCGACTAGCGGGAGGAATGAGCAGTTCTTC
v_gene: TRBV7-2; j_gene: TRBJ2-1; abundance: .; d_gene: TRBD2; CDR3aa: CASSEFPGLDNEQFF; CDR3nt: TGTGCCAGCAGCGAATTCCCTGGACTAGACAATGAGCAGTTCTTC
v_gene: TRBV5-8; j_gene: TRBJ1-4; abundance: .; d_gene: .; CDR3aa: CASSQGGVGTNEKLFF; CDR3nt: TGTGCCAGCAGCCAAGGAGGGGTCGGGACTAATGAAAAACTGTTTTTT
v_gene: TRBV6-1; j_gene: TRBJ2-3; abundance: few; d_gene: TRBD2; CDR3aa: CASSEAAGGRGGTDTQYF; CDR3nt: TGTGCCAGCAGTGAAGCTGCGGGAGGAAGGGGGGGCACAGATACGCAGTATTTT
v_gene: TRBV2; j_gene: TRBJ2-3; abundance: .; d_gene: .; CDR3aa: CASNFQVADTQYF; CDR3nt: TGTGCCAGCAACTTCCAGGTGGCAGATACGCAGTATTTT
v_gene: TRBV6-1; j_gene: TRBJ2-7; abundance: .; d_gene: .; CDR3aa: CASRAIGPPYEQYF; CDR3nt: TGTGCCAGCAGGGCTATCGGACCTCCCTACGAGCAGTACTTC
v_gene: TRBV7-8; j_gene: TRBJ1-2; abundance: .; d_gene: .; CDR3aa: CASSLGRVVGYTF; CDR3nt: TGTGCCAGCAGCTTAGGCCGGGTAGTTGGCTACACCTTC
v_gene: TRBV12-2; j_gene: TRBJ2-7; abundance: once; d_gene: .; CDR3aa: CASRLVQRRGRERTVQYF; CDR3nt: TGTGCAAGTCGCTTAGTTCAACGACGGGGAAGGGAGCGTACGGTGCAGTACTTC
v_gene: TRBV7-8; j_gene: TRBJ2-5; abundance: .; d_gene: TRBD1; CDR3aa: CASSLAVAGGPETQYF; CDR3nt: TGTGCCAGCAGCTTAGCGGTGGCAGGGGGTCCGGAGACCCAGTACTTC
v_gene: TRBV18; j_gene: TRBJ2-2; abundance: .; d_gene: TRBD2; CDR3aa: CASSSQAGSTGELFF; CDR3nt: TGTGCCAGCTCATCTCAAGCGGGGAGCACCGGGGAGCTGTTTTTT
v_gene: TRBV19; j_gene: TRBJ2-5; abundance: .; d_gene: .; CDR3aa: CASSIGPSQETQYF; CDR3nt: TGTGCCAGTAGTATCGGGCCGAGTCAAGAGACCCAGTACTTC
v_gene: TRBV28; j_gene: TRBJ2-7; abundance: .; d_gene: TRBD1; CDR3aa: CASDGGQGFYEQYF; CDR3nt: TGTGCCAGCGACGGGGGACAGGGATTCTACGAGCAGTACTTC
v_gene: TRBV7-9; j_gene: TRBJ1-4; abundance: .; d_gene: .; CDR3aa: CASSRNEKLFF; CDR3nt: TGTGCCAGCAGCAGGAATGAAAAACTGTTTTTT
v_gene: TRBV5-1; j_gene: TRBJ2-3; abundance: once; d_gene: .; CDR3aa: CASSRGDSSASTDTQYF; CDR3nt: TGCGCCAGCAGCCGGGGGGACAGTTCCGCTAGCACAGATACGCAGTATTTT
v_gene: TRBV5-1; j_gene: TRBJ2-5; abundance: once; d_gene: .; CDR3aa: CASSLWGRGIQETQYF; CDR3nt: TGCGCCAGCAGCTTGTGGGGCCGGGGGATCCAAGAGACCCAGTACTTC
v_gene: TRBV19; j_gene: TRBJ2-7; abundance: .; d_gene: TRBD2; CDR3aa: CASSIMSGRRSYEQYF; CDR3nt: TGTGCCAGTAGTATAATGAGCGGGAGGAGATCGTACGAGCAGTACTTC
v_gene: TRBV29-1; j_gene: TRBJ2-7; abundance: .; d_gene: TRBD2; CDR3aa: CSVAGLAGDVQYF; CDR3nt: TGCAGCGTGGCTGGACTAGCGGGAGATGTGCAGTACTTC
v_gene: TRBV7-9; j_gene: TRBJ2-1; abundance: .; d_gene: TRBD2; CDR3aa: CASSPLGAGGDNEQFF; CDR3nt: TGTGCCAGCAGCCCCTTAGGGGCGGGAGGGGACAATGAGCAGTTCTTC
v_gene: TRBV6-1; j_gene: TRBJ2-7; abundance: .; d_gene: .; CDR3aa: CASSAAYEQYF; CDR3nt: TGTGCCAGCAGTGCAGCATACGAGCAGTACTTC
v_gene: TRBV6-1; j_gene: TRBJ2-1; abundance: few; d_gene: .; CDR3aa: CASIRGPTYNEQFF; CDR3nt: TGTGCCAGCATTCGAGGGCCAACCTACAATGAGCAGTTCTTC
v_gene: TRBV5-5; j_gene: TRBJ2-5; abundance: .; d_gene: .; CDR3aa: CASSGVRGNGETQYF; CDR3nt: TGTGCCAGCAGCGGGGTACGGGGTAACGGCGAGACCCAGTACTTC
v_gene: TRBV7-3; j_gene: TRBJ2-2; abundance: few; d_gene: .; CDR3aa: CASSRVSTGELFF; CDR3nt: TGTGCCAGCAGCCGAGTTAGTACCGGGGAGCTGTTTTTT
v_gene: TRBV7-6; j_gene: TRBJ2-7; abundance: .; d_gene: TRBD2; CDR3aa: CASSLGGLAGVEQYF; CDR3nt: TGTGCCAGCAGCTTAGGGGGACTAGCGGGAGTCGAGCAGTACTTC
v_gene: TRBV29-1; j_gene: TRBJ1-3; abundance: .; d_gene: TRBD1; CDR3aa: CSVEQGVGNTIYF; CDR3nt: TGCAGCGTGGAACAGGGGGTCGGAAACACCATATATTTT
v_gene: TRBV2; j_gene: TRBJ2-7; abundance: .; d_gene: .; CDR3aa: CASGGGSGKGLYEQYF; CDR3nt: TGTGCCAGCGGGGGGGGCAGCGGGAAGGGATTGTACGAGCAGTACTTC
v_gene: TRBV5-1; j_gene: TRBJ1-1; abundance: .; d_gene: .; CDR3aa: CASSLPKDGPNTEAFF; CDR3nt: TGCGCCAGCAGCTTGCCGAAGGACGGACCGAACACTGAAGCTTTCTTT
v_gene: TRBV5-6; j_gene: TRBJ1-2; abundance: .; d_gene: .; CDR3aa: CASSLGFGLSAGYTF; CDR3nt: TGTGCCAGCAGCTTAGGTTTTGGTCTCTCGGCTGGCTACACCTTC
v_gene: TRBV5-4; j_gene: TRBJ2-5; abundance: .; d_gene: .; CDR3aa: CASSLGAVQETQYF; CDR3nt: TGTGCCAGCAGCTTGGGGGCAGTACAAGAGACCCAGTACTTC
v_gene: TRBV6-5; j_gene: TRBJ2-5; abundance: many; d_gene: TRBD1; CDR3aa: CASSHMTGVGETQYF; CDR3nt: TGTGCCAGCAGCCACATGACAGGGGTGGGAGAGACCCAGTACTTC
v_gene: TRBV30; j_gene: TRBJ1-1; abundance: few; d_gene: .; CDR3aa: CAWSVIGANTEAFF; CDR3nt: TGTGCCTGGAGTGTGATAGGGGCGAACACTGAAGCTTTCTTT
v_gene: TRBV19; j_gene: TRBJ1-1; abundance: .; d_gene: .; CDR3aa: CASSMSQRGEAFF; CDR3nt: TGTGCCAGTAGTATGTCCCAACGAGGTGAAGCTTTCTTT
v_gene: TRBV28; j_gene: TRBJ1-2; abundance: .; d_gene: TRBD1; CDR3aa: CASSVGTGYGYTF; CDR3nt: TGTGCCAGCAGTGTCGGGACAGGCTATGGCTACACCTTC
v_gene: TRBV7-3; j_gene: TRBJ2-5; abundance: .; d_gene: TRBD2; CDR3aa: CASSATSAEATQYF; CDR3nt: TGTGCCAGCAGCGCCACTAGCGCCGAGGCAACCCAGTACTTC
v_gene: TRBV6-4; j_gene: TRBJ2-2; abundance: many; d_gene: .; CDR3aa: CASSGTYTGELFF; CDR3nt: TGTGCCAGCAGCGGGACTTACACCGGGGAGCTGTTTTTT